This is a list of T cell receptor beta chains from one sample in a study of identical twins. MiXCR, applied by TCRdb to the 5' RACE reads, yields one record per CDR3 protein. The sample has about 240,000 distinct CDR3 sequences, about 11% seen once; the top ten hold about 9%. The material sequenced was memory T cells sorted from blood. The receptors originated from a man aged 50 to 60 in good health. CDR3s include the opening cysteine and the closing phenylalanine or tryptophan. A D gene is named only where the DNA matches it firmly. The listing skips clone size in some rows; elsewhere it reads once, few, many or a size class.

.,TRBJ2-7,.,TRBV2,CATQGRAGVEQYF,TGTGCCACCCAGGGGAGGGCGGGAGTCGAGCAGTACTTC
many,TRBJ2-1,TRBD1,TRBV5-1,CASSRTGATSYNEQFF,TGCGCCAGCAGCCGGACAGGGGCGACGTCCTACAATGAGCAGTTCTTC
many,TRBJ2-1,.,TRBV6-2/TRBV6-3,CASRRGQFSYNEQFF,TGTGCCAGCAGGCGGGGACAGTTCTCCTACAATGAGCAGTTCTTC
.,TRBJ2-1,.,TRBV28,CASSFWADVGEQFF,TGTGCCAGCAGTTTTTGGGCCGACGTCGGTGAGCAGTTCTTC
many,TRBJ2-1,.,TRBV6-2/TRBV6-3,CASSPTSTYNEQFF,TGTGCCAGCAGTCCTACGAGTACCTACAATGAGCAGTTCTTC
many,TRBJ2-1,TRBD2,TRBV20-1,CSAREKLAGVGGYNEQFF,TGCAGTGCTAGAGAGAAACTAGCGGGAGTGGGGGGCTACAATGAGCAGTTCTTC
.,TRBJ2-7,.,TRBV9,CASSVDGRRTYEQYF,TGTGCCAGCAGCGTAGATGGGCGCCGTACCTACGAGCAGTACTTC
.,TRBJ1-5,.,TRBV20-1,CSVSGRGNQPQHF,TGCAGTGTCTCGGGCAGGGGTAATCAGCCCCAGCATTTT
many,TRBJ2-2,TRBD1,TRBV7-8,CASSWDRPGELFF,TGTGCCAGCAGCTGGGACAGGCCCGGGGAGCTGTTTTTT
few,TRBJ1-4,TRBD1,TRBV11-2,CASSTRGRGSNEKLFF,TGTGCCAGCAGCACCCGCGGCAGGGGGTCTAATGAAAAACTGTTTTTT
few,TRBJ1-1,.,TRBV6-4,CASSDSDVKYSEAFF,TGTGCCAGCAGTGACTCGGACGTGAAGTATTCTGAAGCTTTCTTT
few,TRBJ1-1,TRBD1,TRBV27,CASGLQGAVTEAFF,TGTGCCAGCGGACTACAGGGGGCGGTCACTGAAGCTTTCTTT
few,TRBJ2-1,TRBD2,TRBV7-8,CASSNQALYGRNHEQFF,TGTGCCAGCAGCAACCAAGCCCTATACGGGAGGAACCATGAGCAGTTCTTC
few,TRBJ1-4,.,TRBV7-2,CASSMGGPNEKLFF,TGTGCCAGCAGCATGGGGGGACCTAATGAAAAACTGTTTTTT
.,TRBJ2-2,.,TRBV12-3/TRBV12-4,CASSLSLSAGELFF,TGTGCCAGCAGTTTAAGTCTGTCGGCGGGGGAGCTGTTTTTT
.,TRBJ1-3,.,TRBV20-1,CSAEGVNGNTIYF,TGCAGTGCAGAGGGGGTAAACGGAAACACCATATATTTT
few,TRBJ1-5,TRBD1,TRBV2,CASKGAPLNQPQHF,TGTGCCAGCAAGGGGGCACCCCTCAATCAGCCCCAGCATTTT
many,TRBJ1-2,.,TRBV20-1,CSARPPTVNYGYTF,TGCAGTGCTAGACCCCCGACAGTTAACTATGGCTACACCTTC
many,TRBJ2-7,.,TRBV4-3,CASSQGNGVKQYF,TGCGCCAGCAGCCAAGGAAACGGGGTGAAGCAGTACTTC
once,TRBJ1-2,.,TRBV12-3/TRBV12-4,CASSLGDIWAGYTF,TGTGCCAGCAGTTTGGGGGACATATGGGCCGGCTACACCTTC
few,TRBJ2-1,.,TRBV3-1,CASSQAFEQFF,TGTGCCAGCAGCCAAGCCTTTGAGCAGTTCTTC
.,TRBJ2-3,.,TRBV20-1,CSARDGNTQYF,TGCAGTGCTAGAGATGGGAATACGCAGTATTTT
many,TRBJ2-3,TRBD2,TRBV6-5,CASSYAGAGTQYF,TGTGCCAGCAGTTACGCGGGAGCGGGGACGCAGTATTTT
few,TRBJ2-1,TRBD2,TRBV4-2,CASSQDVVAGPHNEQFF,TGTGCCAGCAGCCAAGATGTGGTAGCGGGCCCCCACAATGAGCAGTTCTTC
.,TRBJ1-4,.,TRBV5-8,CASSPPPGEPREKLFF,TGTGCCAGCAGCCCCCCTCCGGGGGAACCCCGAGAAAAACTGTTTTTT
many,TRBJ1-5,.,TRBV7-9,CASSRAGPNGNQPQHF,TGTGCCAGCAGCAGAGCCGGGCCTAATGGTAATCAGCCCCAGCATTTT
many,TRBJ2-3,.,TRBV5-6,CASSWRQPTDTQYF,TGTGCCAGCAGCTGGCGGCAGCCCACAGATACGCAGTATTTT
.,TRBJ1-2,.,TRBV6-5,CASRNVHGYTF,TGTGCCAGCAGGAACGTACACGGCTACACCTTC
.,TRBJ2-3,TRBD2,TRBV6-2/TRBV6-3,CASSFPKTSGSSTQYF,TGTGCCAGCAGCTTTCCGAAGACTAGCGGGAGCTCGACGCAGTATTTT
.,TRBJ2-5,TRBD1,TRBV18,CASSTYRGETQYF,TGTGCCAGCTCAACCTACAGGGGGGAGACCCAGTACTTC
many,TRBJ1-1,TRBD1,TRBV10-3,CAIRDRENTEAFF,TGTGCCATCCGAGACAGGGAAAACACTGAAGCTTTCTTT
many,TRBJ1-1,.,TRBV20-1,CSAVRGTEAFF,TGCAGTGCCGTGCGGGGGACTGAAGCTTTCTTT
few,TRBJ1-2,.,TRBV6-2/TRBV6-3,CASSYFDSSYGYTF,TGTGCCAGCAGTTACTTCGACAGTTCCTATGGCTACACCTTC
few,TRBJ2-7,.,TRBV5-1,CASSLGGFASGYEQYF,TGCGCCAGCAGCTTGGGGGGATTTGCAAGTGGCTACGAGCAGTACTTC
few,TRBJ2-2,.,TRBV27,CASRTLGPNTGELFF,TGTGCCAGCAGGACACTAGGCCCGAACACCGGGGAGCTGTTTTTT
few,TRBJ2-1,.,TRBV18,CASSPYDLSSYNEQFF,TGTGCCAGCTCACCATATGACCTAAGCTCCTACAATGAGCAGTTCTTC
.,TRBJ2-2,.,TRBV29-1,CSVEMANTGELFF,TGCAGCGTTGAAATGGCGAACACCGGGGAGCTGTTTTTT
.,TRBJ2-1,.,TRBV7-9,CASSLWVGALSYNEQFF,TGTGCCAGCAGCTTATGGGTGGGGGCTCTCTCCTACAATGAGCAGTTCTTC
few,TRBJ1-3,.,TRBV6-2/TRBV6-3,CASSPPGRRNTIYF,TGTGCCAGCAGTCCCCCCGGGAGAAGAAACACCATATATTTT
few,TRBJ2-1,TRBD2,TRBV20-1,CSAKREVEQFF,TGCAGTGCAAAGCGGGAGGTTGAGCAGTTCTTC
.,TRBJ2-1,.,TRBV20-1,CSAAPGYNEQFF,TGCAGTGCTGCCCCGGGGTACAATGAGCAGTTCTTC
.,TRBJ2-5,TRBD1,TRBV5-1,CASSWGQGLGETQYF,TGCGCCAGCAGCTGGGGACAGGGTTTGGGAGAGACCCAGTACTTC
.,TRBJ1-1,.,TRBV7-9,CASSWVSAEAFF,TGTGCCAGCAGCTGGGTGAGTGCTGAAGCTTTCTTT
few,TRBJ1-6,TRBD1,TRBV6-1,CASSPGTENNSPLHF,TGTGCCAGCAGTCCCGGGACAGAGAATAATTCACCCCTCCACTTT
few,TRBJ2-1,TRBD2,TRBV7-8,CASSPTSGTYNEQFF,TGTGCCAGCAGCCCTACTAGCGGGACCTACAATGAGCAGTTCTTC
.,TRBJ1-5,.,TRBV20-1,CSAQGTESNQPQHF,TGCAGTGCTCAGGGGACGGAGAGCAATCAGCCCCAGCATTTT
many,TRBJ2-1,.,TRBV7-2,CASSLVGSGLNEQFF,TGTGCCAGCAGCTTAGTGGGTTCAGGGCTAAATGAGCAGTTCTTC
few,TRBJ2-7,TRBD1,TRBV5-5,CASSLEYRGLVGNEQYF,TGTGCCAGCAGCTTAGAGTACAGGGGGCTGGTAGGGAACGAGCAGTACTTC
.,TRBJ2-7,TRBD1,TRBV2,CASSPDRGTSYEQYF,TGTGCCAGCAGTCCCGACAGGGGGACCTCCTACGAGCAGTACTTC
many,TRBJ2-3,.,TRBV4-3,CASSRDSYYIDTQYF,TGCGCCAGCAGCCGGGACTCATACTATATAGATACGCAGTATTTT
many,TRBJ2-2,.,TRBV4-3,CASSQPSNTGELFF,TGCGCCAGCAGCCAGCCAAGCAACACCGGGGAGCTGTTTTTT
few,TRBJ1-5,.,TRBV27,CASRPRAGLQPQHF,TGTGCCAGCAGACCAAGGGCGGGGCTCCAGCCCCAGCATTTT
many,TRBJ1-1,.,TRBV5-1,CASSLGTISDEAFF,TGCGCCAGCAGCCTGGGGACCATATCGGATGAAGCTTTCTTT